This T cell receptor (beta chain) was retrieved from a study of immune heterogeneity within non-small cell lung tumors. Bulk tumor gDNA, roughly 600 ng per sample, served as the TCR template. Several biopsies per primary tumor, spaced far apart, were taken during surgery. Curative surgery was performed on patients who had untreated, newly diagnosed non-small cell lung cancer. Multiplex PCR relied on 32 V and 13 J primers to amplify TCR beta CDR3. MiXCR was run by TCRdb on the multiplex PCR reads, yielding one entry per CDR3 protein. Of tens of thousands of distinct CDR3 sequences in the sample, under 30% were seen once. The source is a man between 35 and 55 years old with non-small cell lung cancer. Sample: lung tumor tissue.

The CDR3 here is CASSEFGVNIGELFF. The CDR3 DNA follows: TGTGCCAGCAGTGAATTCGGAGTAAATATCGGGGAGCTGTTTTTT. This chain uses TRBV25-1 with TRBJ2-2; D is ambiguous. The CDR3 runs to 15 residues. The germline V and J ends were trimmed by 1 base and 7 bases, with 13 bases remaining between them. The germline V gene encodes CDR1 MGHDK and CDR2 SYGVNS.